The text below deals with one T cell receptor beta chain. The CDR3 is 14 residues long. CDR1 is SNHLY and CDR2 is FYNNEI in the germline V gene. With V trimmed by 4 bases and J by 6 bases, 1 base remained unmatched. This specimen comes from a study of blood T cell repertoires in COVID-19. Study in general: PBMCs, B-cell-depleted T cells, or T cells provided the cDNA or gDNA that made up the material.

Original data processing: Quantification of nucleated cells was approximated via reference gene primer amplification. Using immunoSEQ multiplex PCR, the repertoire was profiled, and TCRdb retains in-frame clones only, with some absent. V, J and clone size are those of that table, while D and trimming were read from the DNA. Of 160,000 or so clones listed, 83% are singletons. The chain recombines TRBV2 with TRBJ1-6, with 9 bases aligning to TRBD1. The sequence derives from a human donor in a cohort sampled during active COVID-19. Input material: peripheral blood. The CDR3 sequence: CASSGQGVNSPLHF. The CDR3 region has the DNA TGTGCCAGCAGTGGACAGGGGGTTAATTCACCCCTCCACTTT.